Below are 8 T cell receptor beta chains sequenced from a single sample in a study of T cells in Graves' hyperthyroidism and ophthalmopathy. Researchers amplified the TCR beta CDR3 regions from RNA transcripts. The HTBI set primed first-round TCR CDR3 RT-PCR. TCRdb processed the multiplex PCR reads anew with MiXCR; each CDR3 protein has one entry. Of about 400,000 distinct CDR3 sequences listed, roughly 14% were seen once; the top ten hold roughly a fifth. The sample was blood. Every receptor here comes from a woman aged 25 to 39 with Graves' ophthalmopathy.

This clonotype has only a few counts. The chain couples TRBV4-1 to TRBJ1-5; the D gene is possibly TRBD1 (6 bases). The CDR3 is 16 amino acids. Germline V gene lookup returns CDR1 MGHRA and CDR2 YSYEKL. The V and J ends lost 0 bases and 2 bases respectively, with 11 bases between them. The CDR3 region has the DNA TGCGCCAGCAGCCAAGAGTCAGGACAGCGCAATCAGCCCCAGCATTTT. This sequence encodes CASSQESGQRNQPQHF.

This clonotype was observed a handful of times. This rearrangement joins TRBV19 to TRBJ2-3, with a possible D match to TRBD2 (6 bases). CDR3 length: 15 residues. The germline V and J ends were trimmed by 3 bases and 1 base, with 11 bases remaining between them. The germline gives CDR1 LNHDA, CDR2 SQIVND (reference sequence). In DNA, the CDR3 is TGTGCCAGTAGTATTCAAGTAGCGGGCACAGATACGCAGTATTTT. Encoded protein: CASSIQVAGTDTQYF.

This clonotype occurred many times. This chain links TRBV20-1 with TRBJ1-5; TRBD1 is a possible D gene (5 bases). CDR3 length: 15 amino acids. Trimming shortened V by 6 bases and J by 0 bases, and 15 bases separated the two germline ends. Per germline, CDR1 DFQATT and CDR2 SNEGSKA (reference sequence). CDR3 region: CSAAPGGNSNQPQHF. The CDR3 DNA sequence: TGCAGTGCCGCTCCGGGGGGGAATAGCAATCAGCCCCAGCATTTT.

Many counts were recorded for this clonotype. The chain couples TRBV30 to TRBJ1-1, with D possibly being TRBD1 (5 bases). With 4 bases removed from V and 7 bases from J, the gap between germline ends came to 10 bases. The CDR3 has 11 amino acids. Germline CDR1 reads GTSNPN; CDR2 reads SVGIG (reference sequence). The CDR3 nucleotides read TGTGCCTGGACCACAGGAAATGAAGCTTTCTTT. Protein: CAWTTGNEAFF.

Worth noting for this clonotype: A much larger clone differs from this one at a single base, so this may be a read error. This chain uses TRBV20-1 with TRBJ2-3; D may be TRBD1 (5 bases). Germline assignment: CDR1 DFQATT and CDR2 SNEGSKA (reference sequence). With 0 bases removed from V and 6 bases from J, the gap between germline ends came to 16 bases. There are 15 residues in the CDR3. The CDR3 DNA reads as TGCAGTGCTAGAGATTCGTACAGGATTCCGGATACGCAGTATTTT. Protein product: CSARDSYRIPDTQYF.

This clonotype was counted a few times. The rearrangement links TRBV28 to TRBJ2-5; 8 bases match TRBD1. Germline lookup yields CDR1 MDHEN and CDR2 SYDVKM. The CDR3 totals 14 residues. After removal of 6 bases from V and 4 bases from J, the junction contained 7 bases not matched to a gene. CDR3 bases: TGTGCCAGCAGACAGACAGGGGATCTAGAGACCCAGTACTTC. This translates into CASRQTGDLETQYF.

V and J are TRBV19 and TRBJ2-2; TRBD2 aligns across 12 bases. The CDR3 sequence is 20 residues long. V shed 3 bases, J shed 4 bases, and the junction held 15 bases outside the gene matches. Germline CDR1 reads LNHDA; CDR2 reads SQIVND (reference sequence). In DNA, the CDR3 is TGTGCCAGTAGTATCCAGGGGACTAGCGGGTTCCTCCCCGCCACCGGGGAGCTGTTTTTT. It translates to CASSIQGTSGFLPATGELFF.

V usage is TRBV5-1 and J usage is TRBJ2-1; 11 bases fit TRBD1. The CDR3 runs to 17 residues. Per germline, CDR1 SGHRS and CDR2 YFSETQ. V lost 0 bases, J lost 6 bases, and 8 bases stayed unmatched. The CDR3 nucleotides are TGCGCCAGCAGCTTGGAACGCGGGGACAGGGGGATCAATGAGCAGTTCTTC. Translated, it gives CASSLERGDRGINEQFF.